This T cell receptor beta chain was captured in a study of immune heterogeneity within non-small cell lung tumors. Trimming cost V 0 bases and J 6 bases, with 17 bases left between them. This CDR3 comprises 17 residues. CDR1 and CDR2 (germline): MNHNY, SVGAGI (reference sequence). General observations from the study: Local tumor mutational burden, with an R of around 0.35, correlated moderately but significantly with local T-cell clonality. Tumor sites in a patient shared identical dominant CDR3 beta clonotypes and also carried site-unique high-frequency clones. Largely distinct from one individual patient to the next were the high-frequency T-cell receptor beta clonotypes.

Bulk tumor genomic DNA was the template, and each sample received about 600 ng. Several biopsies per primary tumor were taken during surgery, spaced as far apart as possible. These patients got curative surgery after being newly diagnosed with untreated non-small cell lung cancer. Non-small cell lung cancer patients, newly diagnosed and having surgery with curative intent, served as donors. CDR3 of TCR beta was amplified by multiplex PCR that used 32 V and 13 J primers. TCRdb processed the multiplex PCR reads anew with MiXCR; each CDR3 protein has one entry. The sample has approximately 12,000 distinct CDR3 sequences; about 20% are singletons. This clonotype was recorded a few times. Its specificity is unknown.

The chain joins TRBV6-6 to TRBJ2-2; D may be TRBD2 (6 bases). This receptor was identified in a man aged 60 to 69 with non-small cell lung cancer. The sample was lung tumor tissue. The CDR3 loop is CASSYSMYGGPPGELFF. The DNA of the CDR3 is TGTGCCAGCAGTTACTCGATGTACGGGGGTCCACCCGGGGAGCTGTTTTTT.